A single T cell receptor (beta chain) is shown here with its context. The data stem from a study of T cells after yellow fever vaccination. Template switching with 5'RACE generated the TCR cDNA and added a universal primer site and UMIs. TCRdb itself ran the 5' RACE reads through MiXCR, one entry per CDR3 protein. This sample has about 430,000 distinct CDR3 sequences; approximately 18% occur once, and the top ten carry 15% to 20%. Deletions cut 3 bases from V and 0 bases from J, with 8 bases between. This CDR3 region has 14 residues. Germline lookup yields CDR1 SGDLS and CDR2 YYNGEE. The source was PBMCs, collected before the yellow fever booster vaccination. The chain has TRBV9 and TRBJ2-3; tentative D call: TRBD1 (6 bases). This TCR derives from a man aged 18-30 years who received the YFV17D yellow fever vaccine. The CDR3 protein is CASSGGQSTDTQYF. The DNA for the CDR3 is TGTGCCAGCAGCGGAGGACAGAGCACAGATACGCAGTATTTT.